A selection of T cell receptor beta chains follows, all from one sample in a study of T cells after yellow fever vaccination. TCRdb recomputed calls from the 5' RACE reads with MiXCR, one row per CDR3 protein. The sample has more than 300,000 distinct CDR3 sequences; about 10% are singletons. The sample was CD4+ T cells sorted from PBMCs, taken 45 days after the yellow fever booster vaccination. Source of these receptors: a man aged 18 to 35 who received the YFV17D yellow fever vaccine. The CDR3 runs from the conserved cysteine through the conserved F or W. D genes are given only for firm matches. Size tells how often a clone was seen (once, few, many) or the class of an expanded clone, and some rows leave it out.

v_gene: TRBV20-1; abundance: -; j_gene: TRBJ1-6; d_gene: TRBD1; CDR3aa: CSARDRRQGDSPLHF; CDR3nt: TGCAGTGCTAGAGATCGACGGCAGGGGGATTCACCCCTCCACTTT
v_gene: TRBV7-2; abundance: -; j_gene: TRBJ2-1; d_gene: TRBD1; CDR3aa: CASTDRRQGVNEQFF; CDR3nt: TGTGCCAGCACCGACCGCCGACAGGGCGTTAATGAGCAGTTCTTC
v_gene: TRBV29-1; abundance: -; j_gene: TRBJ1-1; d_gene: TRBD1; CDR3aa: CSPDRGGGAFF; CDR3nt: TGCAGCCCAGACAGGGGTGGGGGAGCTTTCTTT
v_gene: TRBV12-3/TRBV12-4; abundance: many; j_gene: TRBJ2-5; d_gene: -; CDR3aa: CASSFQAEGETQYF; CDR3nt: TGTGCCAGCAGTTTTCAGGCGGAGGGAGAGACCCAGTACTTC
v_gene: TRBV7-9; abundance: -; j_gene: TRBJ1-2; d_gene: TRBD1; CDR3aa: CASSTGTGGLYGYTF; CDR3nt: TGTGCCAGCAGCACAGGGACAGGGGGGCTCTATGGCTACACCTTC
v_gene: TRBV4-1; abundance: many; j_gene: TRBJ2-4; d_gene: -; CDR3aa: CASSPAPLAKNIQYF; CDR3nt: TGCGCCAGCAGCCCGGCCCCACTAGCCAAAAACATTCAGTACTTC
v_gene: TRBV18; abundance: -; j_gene: TRBJ1-5; d_gene: -; CDR3aa: CASSSEPYSNQPQHF; CDR3nt: TGTGCCAGCTCATCTGAACCTTATAGCAATCAGCCCCAGCATTTT
v_gene: TRBV7-9; abundance: -; j_gene: TRBJ1-2; d_gene: -; CDR3aa: CASSYPPNGYTF; CDR3nt: TGTGCCAGCAGCTACCCCCCCAATGGCTACACCTTC
v_gene: TRBV5-1; abundance: -; j_gene: TRBJ1-1; d_gene: TRBD1; CDR3aa: CASRPGQGWGAFF; CDR3nt: TGCGCCAGCAGACCGGGACAGGGATGGGGGGCTTTCTTT
v_gene: TRBV7-3; abundance: -; j_gene: TRBJ2-3; d_gene: TRBD2; CDR3aa: CASSLWAAGGPTDTQYF; CDR3nt: TGTGCCAGCAGCTTATGGGCAGCGGGGGGGCCCACAGATACGCAGTATTTT
v_gene: TRBV27; abundance: few; j_gene: TRBJ2-4; d_gene: -; CDR3aa: CASSEAGSINIQYF; CDR3nt: TGTGCCAGCAGTGAGGCAGGGAGTATAAACATTCAGTACTTC
v_gene: TRBV12-3/TRBV12-4; abundance: -; j_gene: TRBJ1-5; d_gene: TRBD1; CDR3aa: CASSYRGLSQPQHF; CDR3nt: TGTGCCAGCAGTTACAGGGGGCTTAGTCAGCCCCAGCATTTT
v_gene: TRBV20-1; abundance: once; j_gene: TRBJ2-3; d_gene: TRBD2; CDR3aa: CSAGGGGDTQYF; CDR3nt: TGCAGTGCTGGCGGGGGGGGAGATACGCAGTATTTT
v_gene: TRBV5-1; abundance: many; j_gene: TRBJ2-5; d_gene: -; CDR3aa: CASSAMLGGGEETQYF; CDR3nt: TGCGCCAGCAGCGCAATGCTAGGTGGAGGTGAGGAGACCCAGTACTTC
v_gene: TRBV19; abundance: few; j_gene: TRBJ1-2; d_gene: TRBD1; CDR3aa: CASKDRGPYGYTF; CDR3nt: TGTGCCAGTAAGGACAGGGGGCCTTATGGCTACACCTTC
v_gene: TRBV20-1; abundance: few; j_gene: TRBJ1-4; d_gene: TRBD1; CDR3aa: CSARDGQGVFF; CDR3nt: TGCAGTGCTAGAGATGGGCAGGGGGTGTTTTTT
v_gene: TRBV9; abundance: -; j_gene: TRBJ1-2; d_gene: TRBD1; CDR3aa: CASSLGQGGDGYTF; CDR3nt: TGTGCCAGCAGCCTGGGACAGGGCGGGGATGGCTACACCTTC
v_gene: TRBV5-6; abundance: -; j_gene: TRBJ1-5; d_gene: -; CDR3aa: CASSRFTGYSNQPQHF; CDR3nt: TGTGCCAGCAGTCGATTCACAGGGTATAGCAATCAGCCCCAGCATTTT
v_gene: TRBV19; abundance: few; j_gene: TRBJ2-2; d_gene: TRBD2; CDR3aa: CASTSGGLLTGELFF; CDR3nt: TGTGCCAGTACTTCCGGGGGACTATTAACCGGGGAGCTGTTTTTT
v_gene: TRBV6-5; abundance: -; j_gene: TRBJ2-1; d_gene: TRBD2; CDR3aa: CASSYLSGGRSNEQFF; CDR3nt: TGTGCCAGCAGTTACCTTAGCGGGGGGCGGTCGAATGAGCAGTTCTTC